Listed here are 21 T cell receptor beta chains from one sample, sequenced in a study of blood T cell repertoires in COVID-19 (dated by TCRdb to 2018 to 2021). The library was built by means of the immunoSEQ multiplex PCR assay. TCRdb stores this immuneACCESS table with in-frame sequences only. Part of the clones is absent; in the studies checked, under half of the shortfall reflects unresolved V genes, and no reason is known for the rest. The sample table records roughly 97,000 clones; 70% to 90% of these occur just once. The ten largest clones take up 15% to 20% of the sample. Sequenced material: peripheral blood. Receptor source: a human donor in a cohort sampled during active COVID-19.

The rearrangement links TRBV7-3 to TRBJ2-7; 8 nucleotides agree with TRBD2. The germline V gene encodes CDR1 SGHTA and CDR2 FQGTGA. This CDR3 comprises 17 residues. V lost 2 bases, J lost 3 bases, and 12 bases stayed unmatched. The DNA for the CDR3 is TGTGCCAGCAGCTTAGTAGCGGCGGGGGGACTAGGCTACGAGCAGTACTTC. It is translated as CASSLVAAGGLGYEQYF.

This clone has a handful of counts. The V call is TRBV27, the J call TRBJ2-7, with D tentatively TRBD2 (8 bases). V dropped 6 bases and J dropped 3 bases, with 12 bases sitting between them. Germline V CDR1 and CDR2: MNHEY, SMNVEV (reference sequence). The CDR3 totals 13 residues. CDR3 nucleotide sequence: TGTGCCAGCAGCGGGGGGGACAGCTACGAGCAGTACTTC. This sequence encodes CASSGGDSYEQYF.

This chain connects TRBV5-6 to TRBJ1-1; 9 bases fit TRBD1. CDR1 and CDR2 (germline): SGHDT, YYEEEE. This CDR3 contains 15 residues. V dropped 3 bases and J dropped 5; count of bases not matched to a gene: 8. The CDR3 sequence is CASSSQGAPRTEAFF. The CDR3 bases are TGTGCCAGCAGCTCACAGGGGGCGCCCCGTACTGAAGCTTTCTTT.

The gene calls are TRBV19 and TRBJ1-2; D not certain. CDR1 and CDR2 (germline): LNHDA, SQIVND (reference sequence). V was trimmed by 2 bases and J by 0 bases, leaving 7 bases between them. CDR3 size: 14 residues. The CDR3 nucleotides are TGTGCCAGTAGTATACAGGCACCTAACTATGGCTACACCTTC. It yields the protein CASSIQAPNYGYTF.

This clone was seen more than once but under ten times. The chain recombines TRBV27 with TRBJ2-2; 7 positions agree with TRBD2. The CDR3 sequence is 17 residues long. Germline loops: CDR1 MNHEY, CDR2 SMNVEV (reference sequence). The V gene end was trimmed by 5 bases and the J gene end by 4 bases; junction bases not matched to a gene: 13. The CDR3 bases are TGTGCCAGCAGTCCTATGGGGCTAGCGGTTACCACCGGGGAGCTGTTTTTT. Amino acids: CASSPMGLAVTTGELFF.

J is TRBJ1-4 and V is TRBV4-1, with 11 bases matching TRBD1. Per germline, CDR1 MGHRA and CDR2 YSYEKL. This CDR3 has 15 residues. With 3 bases clipped from V and 7 bases from J, the junction kept 4 bases outside the gene matches. This CDR3 is CASSQDRGRGEKLFF. The CDR3 nucleotides are TGCGCCAGCAGCCAGGACAGGGGGCGAGGTGAAAAACTGTTTTTT.

This chain connects TRBV29-1 to TRBJ2-7; the match to TRBD2 covers 9 bases. This CDR3 is built from 14 residues. Trimming took 1 base from V and 2 from J; bases not matched to a gene: 3. Germline CDR1 SQVTM, CDR2 ANQGSEA. The CDR3 region is CSVEGLAGTYEQYF. For the CDR3, the DNA is TGCAGCGTTGAAGGGCTAGCGGGAACCTACGAGCAGTACTTC.

This clone was detected once. The chain is built from TRBV6-6 and TRBJ1-5; D may be TRBD1 (6 bases). The germline V gene encodes CDR1 MNHNY and CDR2 SVGAGI (reference sequence). The V end was cut by 2 bases, the J end by 4 bases, with 9 bases between. This CDR3 comprises 14 residues. In DNA, the CDR3 is TGTGCCAGCAGTTACCACAGGGATAATCAGCCCCAGCATTTT. It specifies CASSYHRDNQPQHF.

V gene TRBV5-4 combines with J gene TRBJ1-1; D not certain. Germline V gene lookup returns CDR1 SGHNT and CDR2 YYREEE (reference sequence). The CDR3 is made up of 14 amino acids. The V and J ends lost 4 bases and 1 base respectively, with 11 bases between them. The DNA of the CDR3 is TGTGCCAGCAGCCACCGGGATACGAACACTGAAGCTTTCTTT. Its protein is CASSHRDTNTEAFF.

This sequence joins TRBV5-4 and TRBJ1-5; tentative D call: TRBD1 (6 bases). This CDR3 contains 14 residues. The germline gives CDR1 SGHNT, CDR2 YYREEE (reference sequence). Trimming took 2 bases from V and 3 from J, leaving 9 bases between them. The CDR3 DNA reads TGTGCCAGCAGCTTAGCAGGGGCCAATCAGCCCCAGCATTTT. Protein: CASSLAGANQPQHF.

The chain joins TRBV6-2 or TRBV6-3 to TRBJ2-7; 10 nucleotides line up with TRBD2. With V trimmed by 5 bases and J by 0 bases, 13 bases remained unmatched. This CDR3 comprises 18 residues. The germline V gene encodes CDR1 MNHEY and CDR2 SVGEGT. CDR3 sequence (DNA): TGTGCCAGCAGTATAGACGTGACTAGCGGGCGCTCCTCCTACGAGCAGTACTTC. Translating it yields CASSIDVTSGRSSYEQYF.

There are a few counts of this clone. The J gene is TRBJ2-7, the V gene TRBV5-4; the D gene is possibly TRBD2 (5 bases). The CDR3 has 14 residues. CDR1 and CDR2 (germline): SGHNT, YYREEE (reference sequence). Trimming removed 2 bases at V and 7 bases at J, with 16 bases between. The CDR3 region has the DNA TGTGCCAGCAGCTTTCCAAACGGGGAGAGGGAGCAGTACTTC. It encodes CASSFPNGEREQYF.

CDR3: CASSQDAAAESPGNTIYF. In nucleotides, the CDR3 is TGTGCCAGCAGCCAAGATGCGGCAGCCGAAAGCCCTGGAAACACCATATATTTT. The rearrangement uses TRBV4-2 and TRBJ1-3, with D unresolved. The CDR3 runs 18 residues. Germline V gives CDR1 LGHNA, CDR2 YNFKEQ. The V and J ends lost 0 bases and 2 bases respectively, with 17 bases between them.

The rearrangement joins TRBV20-1 to TRBJ2-3, with 9 bases identical to TRBD2. Germline assignment: CDR1 DFQATT and CDR2 SNEGSKA (reference sequence). The CDR3 contains 16 residues. Trimming took 5 bases from V and 0 from J; bases not matched to a gene: 9. CDR3 coding DNA: TGCAGTGCTGGTGGTCGACTAGCGGCTAGCACAGATACGCAGTATTTT. It translates to CSAGGRLAASTDTQYF.

This clone came up a few times. The DNA of the CDR3 is TGTGCCAGTAGTATCCTCTGGACAGAGAACTATGGCTACACCTTC. It codes for CASSILWTENYGYTF. This chain joins TRBV19 and TRBJ1-2; perhaps TRBD1 as D (6 bases). Germline V gives CDR1 LNHDA, CDR2 SQIVND (reference sequence). The CDR3 sequence is 15 residues long. V lost 3 bases and J 2 bases, leaving 13 bases between the germline ends. Looking up the rest from reference TRBV19 and TRBJ1-2 gives the full variable domain: DGGITQSPKYLFRKEGQNVTLSCEQNLNHDAMYWYRQDPGQGLRLIYYSQIVNDFQKGDIAEGYSVSREKKESFPLTVTSAQKNPTAFYLCASSILWTENYGYTFGSGTRLTVV.

This clone was observed a few times. The V call is TRBV3-1 (or the pseudogene TRBV3-2), the J call TRBJ1-5, with D unresolved. The germline V gene has CDR1 LGHDT and CDR2 YNNKEL (reference sequence). Trimming shortened V by 0 bases and J by 7 bases, and 19 bases separated the two germline ends. CDR3 length: 17 residues. The CDR3 nucleotides are TGTGCCAGCAGCCAAGATAGGAGAGGCCACCGATTGCAGCCCCAGCATTTT. Protein sequence: CASSQDRRGHRLQPQHF.

The chain uses TRBV6-2 or TRBV6-3 and TRBJ2-2; no firm D call. This CDR3 has 14 amino acids. Germline loops: CDR1 MNHEY, CDR2 SVGEGT. The V end lost 4 bases, the J end lost 5 bases, and 11 bases lay between the germline ends. The CDR3 region is CASSSRVGTGELFF. The CDR3 nucleotides read TGTGCCAGCAGTTCCCGAGTCGGGACCGGGGAGCTGTTTTTT.

This clone was recorded a few times. This chain joins TRBV27 and TRBJ1-6; 8 nucleotides line up with TRBD1. Unmatched junction bases numbered 9, after V lost 7 bases and J lost 7 bases. The germline gives CDR1 MNHEY, CDR2 SMNVEV (reference sequence). The CDR3 is made up of 15 amino acids. The DNA for the CDR3 is TGTGCCAGCACCCACCAGGGGGCTTGGAATTCACCCCTCCACTTT. Its translation is CASTHQGAWNSPLHF.

The chain carries TRBV18 and TRBJ1-5; weak D call: TRBD1 (6 bases). V was pared by 3 bases and J by 1 base, with 16 bases between. The CDR3 is 17 residues long. Germline V gene data show CDR1 as KGHSH and CDR2 as LQKENI. As DNA, the CDR3 is TGTGCCAGCTCACCTGGGGGGGGCGCGGCGAGCAATCAGCCCCAGCATTTT. Translation gives CASSPGGGAASNQPQHF.

The chain combines TRBV7-2 with TRBJ2-7; D is undetermined. The CDR3 runs 15 residues. Germline V gene data show CDR1 as SGHTA and CDR2 as FQGNSA. V lost 5 bases, J lost 4 bases, and 18 bases lay in between. CDR3 sequence: CASSAQPIAEYEQYF. DNA for the CDR3: TGTGCCAGCAGCGCCCAACCCATAGCAGAATACGAGCAGTACTTC.

V and J are TRBV7-3 and TRBJ1-5, with 11 bases matching TRBD1. Germline CDR1 is SGHTA and CDR2 is FQGTGA. The CDR3 has 18 residues. V was clipped by 5 bases and J by 1 base; unmatched bases: 10. CDR3 sequence reads: CASSQLGQGVGSNQPQHF. DNA for the CDR3: TGTGCCAGCAGCCAACTGGGACAGGGGGTAGGAAGCAATCAGCCCCAGCATTTT.